One TCR beta chain is described in this entry. The sample originates from a study of blood T cell repertoires in COVID-19. Study-wide background: Samples came from the United States, Italy and Spain, spanning acute and convalescent COVID-19. From T cells, B-cell-depleted T cells, or PBMCs came the material, which was cDNA or gDNA.

Original analysis: Amplification of reference gene primers was used by the study to estimate nucleated cell counts. Clones were sequenced by immunoSEQ multiplex PCR, and TCRdb holds only the in-frame ones, with some missing. V and J calls and clone size follow that table, whereas D and trimming were derived from the DNA. There are 55,000 to 80,000 clones in the sample; approximately 80% occur only once, and 0.65% to 0.9% lies in the top ten. Germline trimming cut 7 bases from V and 5 bases from J; bases unmatched to any gene: 7. Germline values: CDR1 SGDLS, CDR2 YYNGEE. The CDR3 runs 13 residues. The TCR comes from a woman aged 70 to 79 with acute or convalescent COVID-19. Material: peripheral blood. The V gene is TRBV9, the J gene TRBJ2-3; 7 positions agree with TRBD2. In DNA form, the CDR3 reads TGTGCCAGCGCGCGGGACTATCTAGATACGCAGTATTTT. It is translated as CASARDYLDTQYF.